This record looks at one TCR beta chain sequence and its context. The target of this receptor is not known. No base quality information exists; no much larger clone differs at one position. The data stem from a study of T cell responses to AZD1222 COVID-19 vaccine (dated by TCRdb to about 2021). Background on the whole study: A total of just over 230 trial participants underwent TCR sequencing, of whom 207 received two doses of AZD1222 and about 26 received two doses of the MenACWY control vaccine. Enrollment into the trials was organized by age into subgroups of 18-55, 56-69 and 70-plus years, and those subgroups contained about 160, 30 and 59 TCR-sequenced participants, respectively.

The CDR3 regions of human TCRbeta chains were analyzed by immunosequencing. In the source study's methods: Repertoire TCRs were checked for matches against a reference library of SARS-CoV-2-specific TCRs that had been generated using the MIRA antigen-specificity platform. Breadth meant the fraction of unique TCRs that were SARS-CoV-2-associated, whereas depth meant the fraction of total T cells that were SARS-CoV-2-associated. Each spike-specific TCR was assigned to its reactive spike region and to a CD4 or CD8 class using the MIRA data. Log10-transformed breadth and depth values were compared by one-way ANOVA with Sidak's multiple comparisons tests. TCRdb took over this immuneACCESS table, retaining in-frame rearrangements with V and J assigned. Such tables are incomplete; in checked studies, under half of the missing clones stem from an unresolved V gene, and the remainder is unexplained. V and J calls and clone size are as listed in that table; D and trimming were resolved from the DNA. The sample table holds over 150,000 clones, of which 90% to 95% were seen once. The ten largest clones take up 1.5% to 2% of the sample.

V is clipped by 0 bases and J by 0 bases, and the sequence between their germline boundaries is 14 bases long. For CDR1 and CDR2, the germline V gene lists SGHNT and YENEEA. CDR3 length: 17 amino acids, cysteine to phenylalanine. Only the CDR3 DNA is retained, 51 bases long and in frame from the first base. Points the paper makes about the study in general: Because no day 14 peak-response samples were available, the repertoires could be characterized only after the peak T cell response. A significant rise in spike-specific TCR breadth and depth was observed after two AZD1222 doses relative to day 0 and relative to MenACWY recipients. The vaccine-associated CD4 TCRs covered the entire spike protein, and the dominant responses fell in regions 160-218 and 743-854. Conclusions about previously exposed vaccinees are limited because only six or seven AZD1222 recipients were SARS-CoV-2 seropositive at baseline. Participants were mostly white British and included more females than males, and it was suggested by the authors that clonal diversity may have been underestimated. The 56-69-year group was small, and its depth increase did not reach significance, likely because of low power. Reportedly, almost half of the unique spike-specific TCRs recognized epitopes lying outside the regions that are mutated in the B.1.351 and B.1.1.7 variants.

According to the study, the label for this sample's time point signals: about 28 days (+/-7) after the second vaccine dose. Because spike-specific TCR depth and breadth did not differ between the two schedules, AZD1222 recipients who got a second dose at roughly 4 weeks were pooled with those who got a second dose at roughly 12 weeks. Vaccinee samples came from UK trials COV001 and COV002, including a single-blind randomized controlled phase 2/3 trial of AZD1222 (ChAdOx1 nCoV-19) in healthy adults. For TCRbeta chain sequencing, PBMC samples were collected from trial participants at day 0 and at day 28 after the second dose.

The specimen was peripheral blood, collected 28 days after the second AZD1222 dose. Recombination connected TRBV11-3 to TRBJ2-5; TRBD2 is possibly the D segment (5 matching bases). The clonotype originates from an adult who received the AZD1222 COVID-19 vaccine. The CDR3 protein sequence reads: CASSLDRGLVYQETQYF. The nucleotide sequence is TGTGCCAGCAGCTTAGATCGCGGACTTGTGTACCAAGAGACCCAGTACTTC.